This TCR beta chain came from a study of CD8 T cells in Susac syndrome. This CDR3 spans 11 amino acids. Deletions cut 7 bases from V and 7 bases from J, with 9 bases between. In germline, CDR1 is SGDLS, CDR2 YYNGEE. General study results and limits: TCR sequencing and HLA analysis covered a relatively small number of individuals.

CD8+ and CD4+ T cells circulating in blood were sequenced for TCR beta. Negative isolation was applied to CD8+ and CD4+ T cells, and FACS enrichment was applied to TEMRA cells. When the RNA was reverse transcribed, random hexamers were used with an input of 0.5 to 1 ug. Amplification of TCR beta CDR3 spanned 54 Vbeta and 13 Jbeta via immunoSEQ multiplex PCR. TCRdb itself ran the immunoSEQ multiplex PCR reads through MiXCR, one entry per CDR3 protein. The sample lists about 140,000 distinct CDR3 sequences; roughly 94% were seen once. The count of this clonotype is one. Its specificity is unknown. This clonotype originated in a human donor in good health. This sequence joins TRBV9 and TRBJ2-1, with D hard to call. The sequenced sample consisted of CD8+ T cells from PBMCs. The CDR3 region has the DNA TGTGCCAGCGGATACAGTAATGAGCAGTTCTTC. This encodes CASGYSNEQFF.